Each of the 27 T cell receptor beta chains below was sequenced from the same sample in a study of blood T cell repertoires in COVID-19. Assay: immunoSEQ multiplex PCR; the TCRdb copy retains only in-frame clones and omits some. The sample carries some 74,000 clones, approximately 79% recorded once. Sequencing used peripheral blood. These receptor sequences come from a woman aged 50 to 60 with acute or convalescent COVID-19.

This clone was recorded only once. The chain links TRBV5-4 to TRBJ1-2; no clear D gene. Trimming pared 1 base from V and 3 bases from J, leaving 4 bases between. Germline values: CDR1 SGHNT, CDR2 YYREEE (reference sequence). The CDR3 extends over 12 amino acids. This CDR3 is CASSLTDYGYTF. The CDR3, as DNA: TGTGCCAGCAGCTTGACAGACTATGGCTACACCTTC. The variable domain in full, completed from reference TRBV5-4 and TRBJ1-2, reads ETGVTQSPTHLIKTRGQQVTLRCSSQSGHNTVSWYQQALGQGPQFIFQYYREEENGRGNFPPRFSGLQFPNYSSELNVNALELDDSALYLCASSLTDYGYTFGSGTRLTVV.

The rearrangement uses TRBV19 and TRBJ2-1; 11 nucleotides line up with TRBD2. V dropped 7 bases and J dropped 6; count of bases not matched to a gene: 5. The CDR3 totals 14 residues. The germline CDR1 and CDR2 sequences are LNHDA and SQIVND (reference sequence). CDR3 nucleotide sequence: TGTGCCAGTAAGCTAGCGGGAGGAGTCAATGAGCAGTTCTTC. Its translation: CASKLAGGVNEQFF.

The V gene is TRBV5-1, the J gene TRBJ2-7; no clear D. V lost 0 bases and J 3 bases, leaving 7 bases between the germline ends. The CDR3 totals 13 residues. Germline V gene lookup returns CDR1 SGHRS and CDR2 YFSETQ. The CDR3 DNA reads TGCGCCAGCAGCTTGGGGCAGGACTACGAGCAGTACTTC. This gives the protein CASSLGQDYEQYF.

V usage is TRBV6-5 and J usage is TRBJ1-1; D gene ambiguous. The germline V gene encodes CDR1 MNHEY and CDR2 SVGAGI. This CDR3 is built from 14 residues. Trimming shortened V by 2 bases and J by 0 bases, and 7 bases separated the two germline ends. In DNA form, the CDR3 reads TGTGCCAGCAGTTACCTCCCCCTGAACACTGAAGCTTTCTTT. This codes for CASSYLPLNTEAFF.

The chain employs TRBV5-1 and TRBJ1-6; 7 bases match TRBD1. The CDR3 spans 17 residues. CDR1 is SGHRS and CDR2 is YFSETQ in the germline V gene. V lost 4 bases to trimming and J lost 0 bases; unmatched junction nucleotides: 7. CDR3 in DNA: TGCGCCAGCAGCGCCCGGGACAGAAGCTCCTATAATTCACCCCTCCACTTT. Amino acids: CASSARDRSSYNSPLHF.

This clone was seen only a few times. The chain joins TRBV19 to TRBJ1-5, with 8 bases aligning to TRBD1. Per germline, CDR1 LNHDA and CDR2 SQIVND (reference sequence). V lost 4 bases and J lost 2; bases outside the gene matches: 7. The CDR3 has 16 amino acids. In DNA form, the CDR3 reads TGTGCCAGTAGTAGACAGGGGAATGGTGGCAATCAGCCCCAGCATTTT. Its translation: CASSRQGNGGNQPQHF.

The chain joins TRBV4-3 to TRBJ2-1; TRBD2 is a possible D gene (5 bases). Germline V gene lookup returns CDR1 LGHNA and CDR2 YSLEER. The CDR3 loop spans 15 amino acids. With 0 bases removed from V and 5 bases from J, the gap between germline ends came to 11 bases. The CDR3: CASSQEVLVNNEQFF. The CDR3, as DNA: TGCGCCAGCAGCCAAGAAGTACTAGTTAACAATGAGCAGTTCTTC.

Only a few counts were recorded for this clone. The CDR3 DNA sequence: TGTGCCAGCAGCTGCTGGACAGGGGGCACAAGTGGAGGCAGTGGAAATAGCTACACCTTC. Its protein product is CASSCWTGGTSGGSGNSYTF. The chain couples TRBV21-1 to TRBJ1-2; no DNA check was done on the table's D call, TRBD1. TRBV21-1 is deemed a pseudogene. CDR3 length: 20 amino acids.

The chain joins TRBV29-1 to TRBJ2-3; D is possibly TRBD1 (5 bases). Germline V lookup: CDR1 SQVTM, CDR2 ANQGSEA. V lost 6 bases and J 0 bases, leaving 10 bases between the germline ends. The CDR3 consists of 13 residues. The CDR3 spells CSVGHSSTDTQYF. The CDR3 coding sequence is TGCAGCGTCGGACATAGCAGCACAGATACGCAGTATTTT.

This clone was observed once. The rearrangement joins TRBV6-1 to TRBJ1-5; D gene ambiguous. Trimming removed 2 bases from V and 6 bases from J, with 11 bases in between. CDR1 is MNHNS, CDR2 SASEGT, per germline. CDR3 size: 14 residues. The DNA for the CDR3 is TGTGCCAGCAGTGAAAGGTCAGGTGTTCAGCCCCAGCATTTT. Its protein product is CASSERSGVQPQHF.

V and J are TRBV6-5 and TRBJ1-2; D is perhaps TRBD1 (6 bases). CDR1 and CDR2 from the germline V gene are MNHEY and SVGAGI. V was clipped by 7 bases and J by 4 bases, with 13 bases between them. The CDR3 consists of 13 residues. CDR3 nucleotide sequence: TGTGCCAGCACAAAGGTGGGGGCCTATGGCTACACCTTC. Its protein product is CASTKVGAYGYTF.

This rearrangement joins TRBV24-1 to TRBJ1-5; 8 bases agree with TRBD1. V lost 4 bases and J lost 7; bases outside the gene matches: 11. Germline V CDR1 and CDR2: KGHDR, SFDVKD. The CDR3 spans 16 residues. Written as DNA, the CDR3 is TGTGCCACCAGTGAATCCGGACAGGGAGAGGTACAGCCCCAGCATTTT. Residues: CATSESGQGEVQPQHF.

The chain combines TRBV28 with TRBJ1-5; 11 bases fit TRBD1. The CDR3 runs to 15 residues. CDR1 MDHEN and CDR2 SYDVKM come from the germline V gene. Trimming removed 5 bases from V and 4 bases from J; junction bases left unmatched: 4. CDR3 in DNA: TGTGCCAGCAGTCCCAGGGACAGGGGGAATCAGCCCCAGCATTTT. Translated, it gives CASSPRDRGNQPQHF.

This chain joins TRBV12-3 or TRBV12-4 and TRBJ1-1; TRBD1 might be the D (5 bases). This CDR3 comprises 13 residues. V lost 0 bases to trimming and J lost 5 bases, with 7 bases between them. In nucleotides, the CDR3 is TGTGCCAGCAGTTTAGCGCCAGGGACTGAAGCTTTCTTT. This translates into CASSLAPGTEAFF.

This chain connects TRBV27 to TRBJ2-3, with D hard to call. The CDR3 extends over 12 amino acids. Germline CDR1 and CDR2: MNHEY and SMNVEV (reference sequence). Trimming removed 10 bases from V and 5 bases from J, with 13 bases in between. DNA for the CDR3: TGTGCCACCTCCTCGCTCGGAGATACGCAGTATTTT. Protein: CATSSLGDTQYF.

V gene TRBV25-1 combines with J gene TRBJ1-1; D possibly corresponds to TRBD1 (5 bases). This CDR3 contains 13 residues. Germline V lookup: CDR1 MGHDK, CDR2 SYGVNS. Trimming took 3 bases from V and 0 from J, leaving 5 bases between them. The CDR3 sequence: CASSETVNTEAFF. The CDR3 DNA sequence: TGTGCCAGCAGTGAGACAGTGAACACTGAAGCTTTCTTT.

The chain uses TRBV9 and TRBJ1-2, with 7 bases aligning to TRBD1. The CDR3 loop spans 15 amino acids. V was clipped by 1 base and J by 8 bases; unmatched bases: 11. The germline V gene has CDR1 SGDLS and CDR2 YYNGEE. CDR3 region: CASSVSGTVAEGYTF. The CDR3, as DNA: TGTGCCAGCAGCGTATCCGGGACAGTCGCAGAGGGCTACACCTTC.

This sequence joins TRBV11-2 and TRBJ2-1; 8 bases align to TRBD2. The V gene end was trimmed by 5 bases and the J gene end by 2 bases; junction bases not matched to a gene: 11. In germline, CDR1 is SGHAT, CDR2 FQNNGV. The CDR3 consists of 17 residues. The CDR3 DNA follows: TGTGCCAGCAGCCCTCGAGCGGGAGATTTCGCCTACAATGAGCAGTTCTTC. Translating gives CASSPRAGDFAYNEQFF. Combining the CDR3 with reference TRBV11-2 and TRBJ2-1 gives the whole variable domain EAGVAQSPRYKIIEKRQSVAFWCNPISGHATLYWYQQILGQGPKLLIQFQNNGVVDDSQLPKDRFSAERLKGVDSTLKIQPAKLEDSAVYLCASSPRAGDFAYNEQFFGPGTRLTVL.

This rearrangement joins TRBV18 to TRBJ2-5, with D possibly matching TRBD2 (6 bases). Trimming removed 3 bases at V and 4 bases at J, with 12 bases between. From germline, CDR1 is KGHSH and CDR2 LQKENI. The CDR3 is 14 amino acids. CDR3 sequence: CASSPGTPGETQYF. CDR3 bases: TGTGCCAGCTCACCCGGGACTCCGGGAGAGACCCAGTACTTC. The full variable domain, rest sourced from reference TRBV18 and TRBJ2-5, is NAGVMQNPRHLVRRRGQEARLRCSPMKGHSHVYWYRQLPEEGLKFMVYLQKENIIDESGMPKERFSAEFPKEGPSILRIQQVVRGDSAAYFCASSPGTPGETQYFGPGTRLLVL.

The genes are TRBV5-8 and TRBJ2-7; 9 bases line up with TRBD1. The CDR3 runs 15 residues. Per germline, CDR1 SGHTS and CDR2 YDEGEE. Trimming took 4 bases from V and 3 from J; bases not matched to a gene: 8. CDR3 region: CASSRDRDGVYEQYF. The CDR3 bases are TGTGCCAGCAGCCGGGACAGGGACGGAGTCTACGAGCAGTACTTC.

V and J are TRBV6-5 and TRBJ1-6, with TRBD1 matching 7 bases. CDR3 length: 13 amino acids. Per the germline V gene, CDR1 is MNHEY and CDR2 is SVGAGI. V trimming: 8 bases; J trimming: 13 bases; junction bases outside the gene matches: 11. DNA for the CDR3: TGTGCCAGCCGCGGGACAGCCCAAGGGCCCCTCCACTTT. This translates into CASRGTAQGPLHF.

The rearrangement uses TRBV7-9 and TRBJ1-4; no clear D gene. V lost 1 base to trimming and J lost 6 bases, with 9 bases between them. Per germline, CDR1 SEHNR and CDR2 FQNEAQ (reference sequence). There are 14 residues in the CDR3. CDR3 in DNA: TGTGCCAGCAGCTTAGGGGGAGGCGATGAAAAACTGTTTTTT. It yields the protein CASSLGGGDEKLFF.

The chain couples TRBV7-2 to TRBJ2-1, with 10 bases that match TRBD2. With 0 bases clipped from V and 4 bases from J, the junction kept 3 bases outside the gene matches. Germline V gene lookup returns CDR1 SGHTA and CDR2 FQGNSA. The CDR3 spans 16 residues. The chain's CDR3 is CASSLATSGSYNEQFF. Here the CDR3 DNA reads TGTGCCAGCAGCTTAGCGACTAGCGGGTCTTACAATGAGCAGTTCTTC.

This clone has only a few counts. This rearrangement joins TRBV19 to TRBJ2-2; 13 bases match TRBD2. The CDR3 length is 18 residues. V trimming: 6 bases; J trimming: 1 base; junction bases outside the gene matches: 8. The germline gives CDR1 LNHDA, CDR2 SQIVND (reference sequence). This CDR3 is CASSPGLAGQVNTGELFF. CDR3 nucleotide sequence: TGTGCCAGTAGCCCGGGACTAGCGGGACAAGTGAACACCGGGGAGCTGTTTTTT. Filled out from reference TRBV19 and TRBJ2-2, the complete variable domain reads DGGITQSPKYLFRKEGQNVTLSCEQNLNHDAMYWYRQDPGQGLRLIYYSQIVNDFQKGDIAEGYSVSREKKESFPLTVTSAQKNPTAFYLCASSPGLAGQVNTGELFFGEGSRLTVL.

This chain joins TRBV5-1 and TRBJ2-5; 9 nucleotides line up with TRBD2. This CDR3 is 14 amino acids long. V shed 5 bases and J 2 bases; nucleotides not matched to a gene: 4. Germline assignment: CDR1 SGHRS and CDR2 YFSETQ. CDR3 sequence: CASSPSGEQETQYF. In nucleotides, the CDR3 is TGCGCCAGCAGTCCTAGCGGGGAACAAGAGACCCAGTACTTC. Using reference TRBV5-1 and TRBJ2-5 for the parts outside the CDR3, the full variable domain is KAGVTQTPRYLIKTRGQQVTLSCSPISGHRSVSWYQQTPGQGLQFLFEYFSETQRNKGNFPGRFSGRQFSNSRSEMNVSTLELGDSALYLCASSPSGEQETQYFGPGTRLLVL.

As to this clone: One junction end does not reproduce the germline sequence, and a read error may be involved. V and J are TRBV5-1 and TRBJ1-1, with D possibly matching TRBD1 (6 bases). The CDR3 is 15 residues long. Germline lookup yields CDR1 SGHRS and CDR2 YFSETQ. CDR3 in DNA: TGCGTCAGCAGCTTGGGAGGGGGAAGTGTCACTGAAGCTTTCTTT. It is translated as CVSSLGGGSVTEAFF.

The gene calls are TRBV28 and TRBJ1-2; a possible D gene is TRBD1 (6 bases). The CDR3 totals 11 residues. Germline-derived CDR1 and CDR2 are MDHEN and SYDVKM. Trimming cost V 6 bases and J 4 bases, with 6 bases left between them. The DNA for the CDR3 is TGTGCCAGCAGCAGGGGCTATGGCTACACCTTC. Translation: CASSRGYGYTF.